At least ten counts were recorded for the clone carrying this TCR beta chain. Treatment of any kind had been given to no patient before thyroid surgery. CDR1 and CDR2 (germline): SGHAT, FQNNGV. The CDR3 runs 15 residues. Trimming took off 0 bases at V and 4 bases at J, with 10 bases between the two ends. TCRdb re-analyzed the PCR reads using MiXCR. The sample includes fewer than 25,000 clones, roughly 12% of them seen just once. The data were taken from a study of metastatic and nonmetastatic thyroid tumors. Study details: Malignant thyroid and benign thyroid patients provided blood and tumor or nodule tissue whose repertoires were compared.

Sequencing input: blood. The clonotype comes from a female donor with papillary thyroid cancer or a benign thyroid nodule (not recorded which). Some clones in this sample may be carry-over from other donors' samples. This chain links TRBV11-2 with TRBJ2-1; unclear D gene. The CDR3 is CASSLDNGFYNEQFF. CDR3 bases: TGTGCCAGCAGCTTAGATAACGGGTTTTACAATGAGCAGTTCTTC. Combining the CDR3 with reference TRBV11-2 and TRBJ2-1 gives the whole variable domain EAGVAQSPRYKIIEKRQSVAFWCNPISGHATLYWYQQILGQGPKLLIQFQNNGVVDDSQLPKDRFSAERLKGVDSTLKIQPAKLEDSAVYLCASSLDNGFYNEQFFGPGTRLTVL.